The 25 T cell receptor beta chains listed next were all sequenced from one sample in a study of T cell responses to AZD1222 COVID-19 vaccine. Profiled with immunoSEQ multiplex PCR; TCRdb holds only in-frame clones, not every one. The sample includes around 180,000 clones, 70% to 90% of them seen just once. The sequencing used peripheral blood, collected on day 0 of AZD1222 vaccination. These TCRs come from an adult in good health.

The chain combines TRBV11-3 with TRBJ2-6; tentatively, D is TRBD1 (6 bases). This CDR3 spans 15 amino acids. Germline V gene sequence: CDR1 SGHNT, CDR2 YENEEA. Trimming left V 5 bases short and J 1 base short, with 9 bases between. In DNA, the CDR3 is TGTGCCAGCAGCCTACAGGGATCTGGGGCCAACGTCCTGACTTTC. This sequence encodes CASSLQGSGANVLTF.

The V and J genes are TRBV28 and TRBJ1-5; D is ambiguous. The CDR3 has 16 amino acids. Trimming removed 2 bases at V and 6 bases at J, with 17 bases between. Germline V gives CDR1 MDHEN, CDR2 SYDVKM. CDR3 bases: TGTGCCAGCAGTTTAAACAGTGTTGCTCCGATTCAGCCCCAGCATTTT. Translating gives CASSLNSVAPIQPQHF.

This sequence joins TRBV27 and TRBJ1-2; possible D gene TRBD1, 6 bases. CDR3 length: 13 residues. Germline V gene lookup returns CDR1 MNHEY and CDR2 SMNVEV (reference sequence). Trimming pared 3 bases from V and 8 bases from J, leaving 13 bases between. CDR3 nucleotide sequence: TGTGCCAGCAGTTTTTCGGGGGCGCAGGGCTACACCTTC. It encodes CASSFSGAQGYTF.

The V gene is TRBV12-3 or TRBV12-4, the J gene TRBJ2-2, with D unresolved. Trimming shortened V by 6 bases and J by 7 bases, and 3 bases separated the two germline ends. CDR3 length: 10 amino acids. This CDR3 is CASRGGELFF. CDR3 sequence (DNA): TGTGCCAGCAGAGGCGGGGAGCTGTTTTTT.

The chain recombines TRBV27 with TRBJ2-7; D unclear. This CDR3 is 13 amino acids long. With 3 bases removed from V and 1 base from J, the gap between germline ends came to 7 bases. Per germline, CDR1 MNHEY and CDR2 SMNVEV (reference sequence). The CDR3 region is CASSFLGSYEQYF. CDR3 DNA: TGTGCCAGCAGTTTTCTGGGGTCCTACGAGCAGTACTTC.

The chain recombines TRBV7-3 with TRBJ2-7; TRBD1 or TRBD2 may be the D gene (7 bases each). CDR3 length: 13 amino acids. Trimming took off 2 bases at V and 6 bases at J, with 11 bases between the two ends. The germline V gene has CDR1 SGHTA and CDR2 FQGTGA. The CDR3 DNA is TGTGCCAGCAGCTTAGACAGGGAGGGCGAGCAGTACTTC. The encoded protein is CASSLDREGEQYF.

The chain recombines TRBV10-1 with TRBJ1-2, with D tentatively TRBD1 (5 bases). V was cut by 0 bases and J by 0 bases, with 29 bases left in between. This CDR3 comprises 22 residues. CDR1 and CDR2 from the germline V gene are WNHNN and SYGVQD (reference sequence). The CDR3 sequence is CASSESKGRSNGSSTANYGYTF. The CDR3 DNA reads as TGCGCCAGCAGTGAGTCGAAGGGGCGGAGCAACGGGAGCAGCACAGCTAACTATGGCTACACCTTC.

The V call is TRBV29-1, the J call TRBJ2-3; 8 bases match TRBD2. With 3 bases clipped from V and 2 bases from J, the junction kept 10 bases outside the gene matches. Germline V gene lookup returns CDR1 SQVTM and CDR2 ANQGSEA. This CDR3 contains 16 residues. As DNA, the CDR3 is TGCAGCGTTGATGGCCTCGGCGGGGGGATCACAGATACGCAGTATTTT. It is translated as CSVDGLGGGITDTQYF.

The rearrangement joins TRBV5-4 to TRBJ1-2, with 11 bases aligning to TRBD1. J was trimmed by 3 bases and V by 5 bases; bases with no gene match: 3. Per germline, CDR1 SGHNT and CDR2 YYREEE (reference sequence). The CDR3 is 14 residues long. Here the CDR3 DNA reads TGTGCCAGCAGGAGGACAGGGGGCGACTATGGCTACACCTTC. This sequence encodes CASRRTGGDYGYTF.

The V and J genes are TRBV4-1 and TRBJ1-5, with TRBD1 identical over 9 bases. This CDR3 has 16 amino acids. Unmatched junction bases numbered 9, after V lost 4 bases and J lost 5 bases. CDR1 and CDR2 (germline): MGHRA, YSYEKL. CDR3 loop: CASSPGWGQGHQPQHF. The CDR3, as DNA: TGCGCCAGCAGCCCGGGATGGGGACAGGGACATCAGCCCCAGCATTTT.

The genes are TRBV2 and TRBJ1-5; D not resolved. Germline CDR1 is SNHLY and CDR2 is FYNNEI. The V and J ends lost 1 base and 0 bases respectively, with 4 bases between them. This CDR3 has 14 amino acids. DNA of the CDR3: TGTGCCAGCAGTGAAGGCCTTAGCAATCAGCCCCAGCATTTT. Residues: CASSEGLSNQPQHF.

The chain couples TRBV3-1 (or the pseudogene TRBV3-2) to TRBJ1-6; the match to TRBD1 covers 11 bases. Germline V gives CDR1 LGHDT, CDR2 YNNKEL (reference sequence). The CDR3 contains 16 residues. The junction had 4 bases not matched to a gene; V was cut back by 6 bases and J by 3 bases. The chain's CDR3 is CASSRTGGVYNSPLHF. The CDR3 DNA sequence: TGTGCCAGCAGTCGGACAGGGGGCGTCTATAATTCACCCCTCCACTTT.

Concerning this clone: The junction does not match germline at one end; this may be a read error. This rearrangement joins TRBV5-1 to TRBJ2-1; D unclear. CDR1 and CDR2 from the germline V gene are SGHRS and YFSETQ. The CDR3 runs 15 residues. The CDR3 region has the DNA TGCGCCAGCAGCTTGGAGGTGTACTCCGACAATGAGCAGTTCTTC. As protein: CASSLEVYSDNEQFF.

CDR3 amino acids: CASSEAGGITYGYTF. The CDR3 nucleotides read TGTGCCAGCAGTGAAGCGGGGGGTATAACCTATGGCTACACCTTC. V and J are TRBV6-1 and TRBJ1-2; tentative D call: TRBD1 (5 bases). Germline assignment: CDR1 MNHNS and CDR2 SASEGT. V lost 0 bases and J lost 4, with 12 bases in between. This CDR3 contains 15 residues.

The chain is built from TRBV30 and TRBJ1-4; D gene uncertain. Trimming left V 3 bases short and J 3 bases short, with 8 bases between. Germline lookup yields CDR1 GTSNPN and CDR2 SVGIG (reference sequence). There are 13 residues in the CDR3. The CDR3 DNA sequence: TGTGCCTGGAGACAGCATTCTAATGAAAAACTGTTTTTT. Its protein product is CAWRQHSNEKLFF.

V gene TRBV28 combines with J gene TRBJ2-1; TRBD1 is a possible D gene (5 bases). The ends were cut back, 4 bases at V and 3 bases at J, with 16 bases in the middle. Germline V lookup: CDR1 MDHEN, CDR2 SYDVKM. The CDR3 consists of 16 residues. This CDR3 reads CASSSRDNIFYNEQFF. In nucleotides, the CDR3 is TGTGCCAGCAGTTCCAGGGATAATATTTTCTACAATGAGCAGTTCTTC.

The V call is TRBV4-2, the J call TRBJ2-5; no clear D. Looked up from germline, CDR1 is LGHNA and CDR2 is YNFKEQ. The CDR3 runs to 16 residues. Trimming removed 0 bases from V and 2 bases from J, with 13 bases in between. DNA of the CDR3: TGTGCCAGCAGCCAAGATCCACAGCGTAGTCAAGAGACCCAGTACTTC. Amino acids: CASSQDPQRSQETQYF.

The J gene is TRBJ1-3, the V gene TRBV28, with 9 nucleotides matching TRBD1. The CDR3 consists of 18 residues. The germline V gene has CDR1 MDHEN and CDR2 SYDVKM. Trimming removed 5 bases from V and 0 bases from J; junction bases left unmatched: 11. CDR3 in DNA: TGTGCCAGCAGTACTCGTCCCGGGACAGGGAGCTCTGGAAACACCATATATTTT. Protein product: CASSTRPGTGSSGNTIYF.

This clone was detected only a few times. The V call is TRBV7-2, the J call TRBJ2-2; tentative D call: TRBD1 (5 bases). The CDR3 contains 14 residues. The germline gives CDR1 SGHTA, CDR2 FQGNSA. V was trimmed by 1 base and J by 4 bases, leaving 7 bases between them. The CDR3 protein is CASSLEGATGELFF. The CDR3 DNA reads TGTGCCAGCAGCTTAGAAGGGGCCACCGGGGAGCTGTTTTTT.

The chain's CDR3 is CASSQVEDRVGYTF. As DNA, the CDR3 is TGTGCCAGCAGCCAAGTCGAGGACAGGGTTGGCTACACCTTC. The chain links TRBV3-1 (or the pseudogene TRBV3-2) to TRBJ1-2; 8 bases map to TRBD1. Germline values: CDR1 LGHDT, CDR2 YNNKEL (reference sequence). CDR3 length equals 14 residues. Unmatched junction bases numbered 5, after V lost 1 base and J lost 7 bases.

This clone turned up a few times. The rearrangement joins TRBV3-1 (or the pseudogene TRBV3-2) to TRBJ1-2, with TRBD1 matching over 8 bases. This CDR3 is built from 15 residues. Germline V gene sequence: CDR1 LGHDT, CDR2 YNNKEL (reference sequence). V dropped 2 bases and J dropped 8; count of bases not matched to a gene: 10. In DNA form, the CDR3 reads TGTGCCAGCAGCCAAACTGCCCAGGGGGCTGGAGGCTACACCTTC. It codes for CASSQTAQGAGGYTF.

The chain uses TRBV4-1 and TRBJ2-7; the match to TRBD2 covers 10 bases. Looked up from germline, CDR1 is MGHRA and CDR2 is YSYEKL. V gave up 3 bases and J gave up 1 base; unmatched junction bases: 18. The CDR3 runs 20 residues. CDR3 protein: CASSHEPPGLASSSSYEQYF. CDR3 DNA sequence: TGCGCCAGCAGCCATGAGCCTCCGGGACTAGCGAGCTCCTCTTCCTACGAGCAGTACTTC.

CDR3 amino acids: CASSFEETQYF. As DNA, the CDR3 is TGTGCCAGCAGCTTCGAGGAGACCCAGTACTTC. This chain joins TRBV6-5 and TRBJ2-5; D uncertain. Germline V CDR1 and CDR2: MNHEY, SVGAGI. Trimming pared 6 bases from V and 5 bases from J, leaving 7 bases between. The CDR3 length is 11 residues.

This clone was observed a single time. This chain links TRBV6-1 with TRBJ2-7; D gene ambiguous. V dropped 8 bases and J dropped 0 bases, with 11 bases sitting between them. Germline loops: CDR1 MNHNS, CDR2 SASEGT. The CDR3 sequence is 13 residues long. CDR3 in amino acids: CASGAAHSYEQYF. DNA for the CDR3: TGTGCCAGCGGTGCAGCCCACTCCTACGAGCAGTACTTC.

The V gene is TRBV6-5, the J gene TRBJ2-2; D unclear. The V end was cut by 5 bases, the J end by 5 bases, with 6 bases between. Germline V lookup: CDR1 MNHEY, CDR2 SVGAGI. This CDR3 has 12 amino acids. The CDR3 bases are TGTGCCAGCAGTATGGTAACCGGGGAGCTGTTTTTT. It is translated as CASSMVTGELFF.